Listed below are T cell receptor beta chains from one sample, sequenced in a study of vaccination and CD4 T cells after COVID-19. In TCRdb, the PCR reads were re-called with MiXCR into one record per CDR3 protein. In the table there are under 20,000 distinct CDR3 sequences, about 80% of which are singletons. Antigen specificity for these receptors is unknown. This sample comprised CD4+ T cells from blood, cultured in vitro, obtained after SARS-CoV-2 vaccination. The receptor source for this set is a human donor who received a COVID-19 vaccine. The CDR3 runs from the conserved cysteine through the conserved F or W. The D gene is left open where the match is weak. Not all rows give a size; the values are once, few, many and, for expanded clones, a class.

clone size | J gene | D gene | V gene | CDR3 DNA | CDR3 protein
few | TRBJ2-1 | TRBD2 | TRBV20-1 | TGCAGTGCTAGAGGTGGGACTAGCGGCTACAATGAGCAGTTCTTC | CSARGGTSGYNEQFF
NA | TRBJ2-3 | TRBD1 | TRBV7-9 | TGTGCCAGCAGCTTAACGAGACAGGGCCCGAGTACGCAGTATTTT | CASSLTRQGPSTQYF
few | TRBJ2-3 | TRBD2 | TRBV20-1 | TGCAGTGCTAGGTTTGCTAGCGGGGGGACCACAGATACGCAGTATTTT | CSARFASGGTTDTQYF
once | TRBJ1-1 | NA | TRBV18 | TGTGCCAGCTCACCACCGAGGGGAGATTTCATGAACACTGAAGCTTTCTTT | CASSPPRGDFMNTEAFF
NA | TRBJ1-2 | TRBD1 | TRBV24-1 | TGTGCCACCAGTGATCGGGACAGGAACTATGGCTACACCTTC | CATSDRDRNYGYTF
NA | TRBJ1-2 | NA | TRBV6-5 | TGTGCCAGCAGTTACTCGGTCATTTGGGCTGGTGGCTACACCTTC | CASSYSVIWAGGYTF
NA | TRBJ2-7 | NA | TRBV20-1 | TGCAGTGCTGAGAAACACAGGGTGGGCGCGTTTGGGAGCCTCTCCTACGAGCAGTACTTC | CSAEKHRVGAFGSLSYEQYF
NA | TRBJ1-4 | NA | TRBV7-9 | TGTGCCAGCAGCTTAGCGACTGGGGGTGAAAAACTGTTTTTT | CASSLATGGEKLFF
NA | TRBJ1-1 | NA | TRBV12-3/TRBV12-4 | TGTGCCAGCAGTTTTAACGTCCGAGGCAGTGAAGCTTTCTTT | CASSFNVRGSEAFF
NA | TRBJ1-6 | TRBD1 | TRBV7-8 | TGTGCCAGCAGTCTGACGAACAGACAGGGCAGTTATTCACCCCTCCACTTT | CASSLTNRQGSYSPLHF
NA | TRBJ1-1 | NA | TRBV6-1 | TGTGCCAGCAGGATACCGGACACTGAAGCTTTCTTT | CASRIPDTEAFF
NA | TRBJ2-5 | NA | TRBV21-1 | TGTGCCAGCTTTCCAAGACTAGCGGCCGAGACCCAGTACTTC | CASFPRLAAETQYF
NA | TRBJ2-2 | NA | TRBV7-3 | TGTGCCAGCAGCTTGCGGAACACTGGGGAGCTGTTTTTT | CASSLRNTGELFF
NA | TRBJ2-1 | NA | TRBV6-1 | TGTGCCAGCAGTAGGGGTTGGGATGAGCAGTTCTTC | CASSRGWDEQFF
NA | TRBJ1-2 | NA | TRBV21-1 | TGTGCCAGCAGCAAACGGAGGACAGTAGGATCCTTCGACTATGGCTACACCTTC | CASSKRRTVGSFDYGYTF
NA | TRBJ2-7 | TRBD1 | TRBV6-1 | TGTGCCAGCAGTGGAAACAGGGGCCTCAGCTCCTACGAGCAGTACTTC | CASSGNRGLSSYEQYF
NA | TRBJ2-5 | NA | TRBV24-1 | TGTGCCACCAGTGATTTAAGGGGTGGGGAGACCCAGTACTTC | CATSDLRGGETQYF
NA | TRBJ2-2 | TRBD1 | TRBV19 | TGTGCCAGTAGTATTTACTATTACCCGGGACAGGGGGAGGCCGGGGAGCTGTTTTTT | CASSIYYYPGQGEAGELFF
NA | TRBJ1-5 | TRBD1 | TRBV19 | TGTGCCAGTAGTATTTTTGACAGGGAAAAGCAGCCCCAGCATTTT | CASSIFDREKQPQHF
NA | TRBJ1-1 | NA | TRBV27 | TGTGCCACCAATCCGATCCGGGGGGCCCTCACTGAAGCTTTCTTT | CATNPIRGALTEAFF
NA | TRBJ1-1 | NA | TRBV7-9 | TGTGCCAGCAGCTTTACAGGTGGGGACACTGAAGCTCTCTTT | CASSFTGGDTEALF
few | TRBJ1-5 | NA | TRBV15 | TGTGCCACCAGCAGAGATTCGGGACACAGCAATCAGCCCCAGCATTTT | CATSRDSGHSNQPQHF
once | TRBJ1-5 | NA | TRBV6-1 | TGTGCCAGCAGCTCGGACGGAAATCAGCCCCAGCATTTT | CASSSDGNQPQHF
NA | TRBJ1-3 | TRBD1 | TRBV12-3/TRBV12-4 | TGTGCCAGCAGTCCCCGGGACAGGGGTTCAAACACCATATATTTT | CASSPRDRGSNTIYF
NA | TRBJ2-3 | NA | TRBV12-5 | TGTGCTAGTGGTTTGGTCCTAAGGGGTCCTAGCACAGATACGCAGTATTTT | CASGLVLRGPSTDTQYF